This entry describes one T cell receptor beta chain. This CDR3 is 15 amino acids long. Germline V gene data show CDR1 as MNHEY and CDR2 as SMNVEV (reference sequence). V was pared by 11 bases and J by 5 bases, with 12 bases of the junction left unmatched. Profiled with immunoSEQ multiplex PCR; TCRdb holds only in-frame clones, not every one. The sample has some 2.4 million clones; 93% are singletons. These data belong to a study of shared clonotypes between healthy human individuals. The chain couples TRBV27 to TRBJ2-2; TRBD1 aligns across 9 bases. The clonotype originates from a man younger than 30 in good health. Some clones in this sample may be carry-over from other donors' samples. Material: naive CD4+ T cells from PBMCs. Subset noted: CD45RA+ positively selected. CDR3 DNA: TGTGCCGCCAGCAGGGAGACAGGGGGTACCGGGGAGCTGTTTTTT. Its translation: CAASRETGGTGELFF.